This TCR beta chain originates from a study of cytomegalovirus exposure and HLA in healthy donors. The wider study: The approximately 110 validation repertoires were reported in a later analysis to have been generated on the same platform as the roughly 700 first-cohort repertoires.

Study-wide points: That first-cohort TCR clusters tended to co-occur in the 120 or so validation repertoires was found in a later analysis.

This clone was detected many times. Its antigen is undetermined. The CDR3 loop spans 11 amino acids. From germline, CDR1 is SEHNR and CDR2 FQNEAQ (reference sequence). V was cut by 2 bases and J by 9 bases, with 5 bases left in between. Repertoires were generated with immunoSEQ multiplex PCR, while TCRdb's copy carries only in-frame clones and drops some. The repertoire holds about 150,000 clones, approximately 86% seen once, with about 1.9% in the top ten. The V call is TRBV7-9, the J call TRBJ2-1, with no clear D. The source is a human donor in good health. Sequencing was performed on PBMCs. CDR3 loop: CASSLLSEQFF. The CDR3 DNA follows: TGTGCCAGCAGCTTATTATCTGAGCAGTTCTTC.